Ten or more counts support the clone carrying this TCR beta chain. The antigen remains unidentified. Unique-molecular-identifier-tagged TCR beta cDNA libraries were used. Input of roughly 0.85 to 11 million T cells yielded some 500,000 cDNA molecules. One entry per CDR3 protein results from TCRdb running MiXCR on the PCR reads. The table shows over 700,000 distinct CDR3 sequences, with about 27% occurring only once. The data were obtained in a study of post-analysis software for immune sequencing data. V lost 1 base and J 4 bases, leaving 9 bases between the germline ends. Germline-derived CDR1 and CDR2 are SGHTA and FQGNSA. This CDR3 has 14 amino acids. General study findings and limits: Patients used several TRBV segments, including TRBV5-6, TRBV5-1 and TRBV20-1, more often than controls. F measure clustering grouped samples strongly by preparation batch.

This chain joins TRBV7-2 and TRBJ2-3; D call uncertain. Sequencing used blood. This TCR derives from a girl between 5 and 17 years old with multiple sclerosis. The CDR3 DNA reads TGTGCCAGCAGCTTAGGGGTGTTCGCAGATACGCAGTATTTT. Translated: CASSLGVFADTQYF.